Listed below are T cell receptor beta chains from one sample, sequenced in a study of blood T cells in healthy people across ages. TCRdb re-derived calls from the 5' RACE reads in MiXCR, one entry per CDR3 protein. This repertoire shows 600,000 to 1,000,000 distinct CDR3 sequences, more than 45% found once; its top ten account for 22%. The sequencing input was blood. These receptors were taken from a young man in good health. The CDR3 runs from the conserved cysteine through the conserved F or W. Fields, in order: clone size, D gene, V gene, J gene, CDR3 protein, CDR3 DNA. The D gene is left open where the match is weak. The listing skips clone size in some rows; elsewhere it reads once, few, many or a size class.

abundance: once; d_gene: -; v_gene: TRBV25-1; j_gene: TRBJ2-7; CDR3aa: CASRPPGTFYGQYF; CDR3nt: TGTGCCAGCAGACCCCCGGGAACTTTCTACGGGCAGTACTTC
abundance: -; d_gene: -; v_gene: TRBV29-1; j_gene: TRBJ2-7; CDR3aa: CSAMTGLGSYEQYF; CDR3nt: TGCAGCGCTATGACAGGCCTTGGATCCTACGAGCAGTACTTC
abundance: -; d_gene: TRBD2; v_gene: TRBV20-1; j_gene: TRBJ2-5; CDR3aa: CSARDWTSGVRETQYF; CDR3nt: TGCAGTGCTAGAGATTGGACTAGCGGGGTTCGAGAGACCCAGTACTTC
abundance: few; d_gene: TRBD1; v_gene: TRBV29-1; j_gene: TRBJ2-5; CDR3aa: CSAGGQGQETQYF; CDR3nt: TGCAGCGCTGGGGGACAGGGCCAAGAGACCCAGTACTTC
abundance: -; d_gene: -; v_gene: TRBV30; j_gene: TRBJ1-2; CDR3aa: CAWSPAYYGYTF; CDR3nt: TGTGCCTGGAGCCCGGCCTACTATGGCTACACCTTC
abundance: -; d_gene: -; v_gene: TRBV5-4; j_gene: TRBJ1-2; CDR3aa: CASSYKQGRNYGYTF; CDR3nt: TGTGCCAGCAGCTACAAGCAGGGGCGAAACTATGGCTACACCTTC
abundance: -; d_gene: -; v_gene: TRBV10-3; j_gene: TRBJ2-2; CDR3aa: CASQRVTGELFF; CDR3nt: TGTGCCAGCCAACGAGTTACCGGGGAGCTGTTTTTT
abundance: once; d_gene: -; v_gene: TRBV6-1; j_gene: TRBJ2-3; CDR3aa: CASSEAMQKTTDTQYF; CDR3nt: TGTGCCAGCAGTGAAGCTATGCAGAAGACGACAGATACGCAGTATTTT
abundance: -; d_gene: TRBD2; v_gene: TRBV20-1; j_gene: TRBJ2-3; CDR3aa: CSAPTSGDTQYF; CDR3nt: TGCAGTGCGCCGACTAGCGGAGATACGCAGTATTTT
abundance: -; d_gene: TRBD1; v_gene: TRBV5-1; j_gene: TRBJ2-3; CDR3aa: CASSTGQGGSTDTQYF; CDR3nt: TGCGCCAGCAGCACTGGACAGGGTGGGAGCACAGATACGCAGTATTTT
abundance: -; d_gene: TRBD1; v_gene: TRBV5-1; j_gene: TRBJ1-1; CDR3aa: CAGTDRGVKMNTEAFF; CDR3nt: TGCGCCGGGACGGACAGGGGGGTAAAAATGAACACTGAAGCTTTCTTT
abundance: -; d_gene: -; v_gene: TRBV10-3; j_gene: TRBJ1-1; CDR3aa: CAIRGDTYTEAFF; CDR3nt: TGTGCCATCAGGGGGGACACCTACACTGAAGCTTTCTTT
abundance: -; d_gene: -; v_gene: TRBV30; j_gene: TRBJ2-7; CDR3aa: CAWSHYTTIPLEQYF; CDR3nt: TGTGCCTGGAGTCATTACACTACAATCCCCCTCGAGCAGTACTTC
abundance: few; d_gene: -; v_gene: TRBV29-1; j_gene: TRBJ2-6; CDR3aa: CSVQIVANVLTF; CDR3nt: TGCAGCGTTCAAATAGTGGCCAACGTCCTGACTTTC
abundance: -; d_gene: -; v_gene: TRBV2; j_gene: TRBJ2-1; CDR3aa: CASSLIRDGNEQFF; CDR3nt: TGTGCCAGCAGTTTGATCCGGGACGGGAATGAGCAGTTCTTC
abundance: -; d_gene: -; v_gene: TRBV7-9; j_gene: TRBJ1-2; CDR3aa: CASSSEKGYGYTF; CDR3nt: TGTGCCAGCAGCTCGGAGAAGGGCTATGGCTACACCTTC
abundance: once; d_gene: -; v_gene: TRBV5-1; j_gene: TRBJ2-5; CDR3aa: CASSPGLVGQETQYF; CDR3nt: TGCGCCAGCAGCCCCGGGTTGGTGGGCCAAGAGACCCAGTACTTC
abundance: -; d_gene: -; v_gene: TRBV20-1; j_gene: TRBJ1-4; CDR3aa: CSARGPGGAGEKLFF; CDR3nt: TGCAGTGCTAGAGGGCCGGGGGGCGCGGGTGAAAAACTGTTTTTT
abundance: -; d_gene: TRBD1; v_gene: TRBV20-1; j_gene: TRBJ2-7; CDR3aa: CIAKQGASEQYF; CDR3nt: TGCATTGCTAAACAGGGGGCTTCCGAGCAGTACTTC
abundance: -; d_gene: -; v_gene: TRBV15; j_gene: TRBJ2-3; CDR3aa: CATSRKGDTQYF; CDR3nt: TGTGCCACCAGCCGGAAGGGGGATACGCAGTATTTT
abundance: -; d_gene: TRBD1; v_gene: TRBV10-3; j_gene: TRBJ2-5; CDR3aa: CAISPGTAQETQYF; CDR3nt: TGTGCCATCAGTCCCGGGACAGCGCAAGAGACCCAGTACTTC
abundance: -; d_gene: -; v_gene: TRBV7-9; j_gene: TRBJ2-4; CDR3aa: CASSSPLKGNIQYF; CDR3nt: TGTGCCAGCAGCTCACCTTTAAAGGGGAACATTCAGTACTTC
abundance: -; d_gene: TRBD2; v_gene: TRBV5-1; j_gene: TRBJ2-1; CDR3aa: CASSAQLAGKGNEQFF; CDR3nt: TGCGCCAGCAGCGCCCAACTAGCGGGAAAGGGTAATGAGCAGTTCTTC
abundance: once; d_gene: -; v_gene: TRBV12-5; j_gene: TRBJ2-1; CDR3aa: CASGLGRTTYNEQFF; CDR3nt: TGTGCTAGTGGTTTAGGTCGGACGACCTACAATGAGCAGTTCTTC
abundance: -; d_gene: -; v_gene: TRBV21-1; j_gene: TRBJ1-6; CDR3aa: CASSNIKGSRPLHF; CDR3nt: TGTGCCAGCAGCAATATTAAAGGTTCACGGCCCCTCCACTTT
abundance: -; d_gene: -; v_gene: TRBV29-1; j_gene: TRBJ1-4; CDR3aa: CSVDHGGGEKLFF; CDR3nt: TGCAGCGTTGACCACGGCGGGGGGGAAAAACTGTTTTTT
abundance: -; d_gene: -; v_gene: TRBV7-2; j_gene: TRBJ2-6; CDR3aa: CASSSGAPHSGANVLTF; CDR3nt: TGTGCCAGCAGCTCCGGGGCCCCCCACTCTGGGGCCAACGTCCTGACTTTC
abundance: -; d_gene: -; v_gene: TRBV29-1; j_gene: TRBJ2-3; CDR3aa: CSVVSRGTSTDTQYF; CDR3nt: TGCAGCGTTGTATCTAGGGGTACTAGCACAGATACGCAGTATTTT
abundance: -; d_gene: -; v_gene: TRBV7-7; j_gene: TRBJ2-1; CDR3aa: CASSPQVRGGDYNEQFF; CDR3nt: TGTGCTAGCAGCCCCCAGGTGCGCGGCGGGGATTACAATGAGCAGTTCTTC
abundance: once; d_gene: -; v_gene: TRBV9; j_gene: TRBJ2-7; CDR3aa: CASSPQGRGISYEQYF; CDR3nt: TGTGCCAGCAGCCCCCAGGGACGGGGAATTTCCTACGAGCAGTACTTC
abundance: once; d_gene: -; v_gene: TRBV7-2; j_gene: TRBJ2-1; CDR3aa: CASSSGGGAFPYEQFF; CDR3nt: TGTGCCAGCAGCTCTGGGGGGGGCGCATTCCCCTACGAGCAGTTCTTC
abundance: -; d_gene: -; v_gene: TRBV30; j_gene: TRBJ1-2; CDR3aa: CARLGDGLHYGYTF; CDR3nt: TGTGCCCGCCTTGGGGACGGACTCCACTATGGCTACACCTTC
abundance: -; d_gene: TRBD1; v_gene: TRBV20-1; j_gene: TRBJ2-7; CDR3aa: CSALDNGQGLYEQYF; CDR3nt: TGCAGTGCTCTAGATAACGGACAGGGTCTCTACGAGCAGTACTTC
abundance: -; d_gene: -; v_gene: TRBV20-1; j_gene: TRBJ2-7; CDR3aa: CSASKDQTYEQYF; CDR3nt: TGCAGTGCTAGTAAGGACCAGACCTACGAGCAGTACTTC
abundance: few; d_gene: -; v_gene: TRBV20-1; j_gene: TRBJ2-1; CDR3aa: CSAPPAGRDSDEQFF; CDR3nt: TGCAGTGCCCCCCCCGCGGGACGAGATTCCGATGAGCAGTTCTTC
abundance: few; d_gene: -; v_gene: TRBV10-3; j_gene: TRBJ2-7; CDR3aa: CAISVDKKTGTTYEQYF; CDR3nt: TGTGCCATCAGTGTCGATAAAAAGACCGGGACCACCTACGAGCAGTACTTC
abundance: few; d_gene: -; v_gene: TRBV25-1; j_gene: TRBJ1-6; CDR3aa: CASRPNLGLDNSPLHF; CDR3nt: TGTGCCAGCAGACCGAACTTGGGCCTCGATAATTCACCCCTCCACTTT
abundance: -; d_gene: TRBD2; v_gene: TRBV20-1; j_gene: TRBJ2-3; CDR3aa: CSASPAGGLDTQYF; CDR3nt: TGCAGTGCTAGCCCAGCGGGGGGGCTGGATACGCAGTATTTT
abundance: -; d_gene: -; v_gene: TRBV20-1; j_gene: TRBJ2-3; CDR3aa: CSAPGQTSPDTQYF; CDR3nt: TGCAGTGCTCCTGGACAGACCTCGCCGGATACGCAGTATTTT
abundance: -; d_gene: TRBD2; v_gene: TRBV20-1; j_gene: TRBJ2-7; CDR3aa: CSARDGTSGSNEQYF; CDR3nt: TGCAGTGCTAGAGATGGAACTAGCGGGAGCAATGAGCAGTACTTC
abundance: -; d_gene: -; v_gene: TRBV20-1; j_gene: TRBJ2-3; CDR3aa: CSARDPPTDTQYF; CDR3nt: TGCAGTGCTAGAGATCCCCCAACAGATACGCAGTATTTT
abundance: -; d_gene: -; v_gene: TRBV28; j_gene: TRBJ2-7; CDR3aa: CASSSKKQYF; CDR3nt: TGTGCCAGCAGCTCTAAGAAGCAGTACTTC
abundance: -; d_gene: -; v_gene: TRBV29-1; j_gene: TRBJ2-5; CDR3aa: CSVEAVLGETQYF; CDR3nt: TGCAGCGTTGAAGCTGTACTGGGGGAGACCCAGTACTTC
abundance: -; d_gene: TRBD2; v_gene: TRBV29-1; j_gene: TRBJ2-1; CDR3aa: CSAVPGLAGGEQFF; CDR3nt: TGCAGCGCCGTACCGGGACTAGCGGGGGGTGAGCAGTTCTTC
abundance: -; d_gene: -; v_gene: TRBV7-8; j_gene: TRBJ1-1; CDR3aa: CASSLNLRSEAFF; CDR3nt: TGTGCCAGCAGCTTGAATTTAAGATCAGAAGCTTTCTTT
abundance: -; d_gene: -; v_gene: TRBV28; j_gene: TRBJ2-5; CDR3aa: CASRPGAFRGTQYF; CDR3nt: TGTGCCAGCAGACCCGGGGCTTTCAGGGGGACCCAGTACTTC
abundance: -; d_gene: TRBD2; v_gene: TRBV7-9; j_gene: TRBJ2-7; CDR3aa: CASSLSAGFSTYEQYF; CDR3nt: TGTGCCAGCAGCTTATCAGCGGGGTTTTCGACCTACGAGCAGTACTTC
abundance: few; d_gene: TRBD1; v_gene: TRBV7-2; j_gene: TRBJ1-2; CDR3aa: CASSPRGGRYGYTF; CDR3nt: TGTGCCAGCAGCCCCAGGGGGGGGCGGTATGGCTACACCTTC
abundance: -; d_gene: TRBD1; v_gene: TRBV11-2; j_gene: TRBJ2-3; CDR3aa: CASSLVPKVQGAWTDTQYF; CDR3nt: TGTGCCAGCAGCTTAGTGCCAAAAGTTCAGGGGGCTTGGACAGATACGCAGTATTTT
abundance: once; d_gene: TRBD2; v_gene: TRBV24-1; j_gene: TRBJ2-1; CDR3aa: CATSGPLTSGSEQFF; CDR3nt: TGTGCCACCAGTGGTCCTCTAACTAGCGGGAGCGAGCAGTTCTTC
abundance: -; d_gene: -; v_gene: TRBV6-2/TRBV6-3; j_gene: TRBJ1-2; CDR3aa: CASSDRRVGYTF; CDR3nt: TGTGCCAGCAGCGACAGGAGAGTTGGCTACACCTTC
abundance: -; d_gene: TRBD2; v_gene: TRBV4-1; j_gene: TRBJ2-5; CDR3aa: CASNQASAAGARQTQYF; CDR3nt: TGCGCCAGCAACCAAGCGTCCGCAGCGGGGGCTCGTCAGACCCAGTACTTC
abundance: -; d_gene: -; v_gene: TRBV6-5; j_gene: TRBJ1-1; CDR3aa: CASTIGRYGVNTEAFF; CDR3nt: TGTGCCAGCACCATCGGCCGCTATGGGGTGAACACTGAAGCTTTCTTT
abundance: -; d_gene: -; v_gene: TRBV7-2; j_gene: TRBJ2-7; CDR3aa: CASSFVSRTYEQYF; CDR3nt: TGTGCCAGCAGCTTTGTTTCACGGACCTACGAGCAGTACTTC
abundance: few; d_gene: -; v_gene: TRBV29-1; j_gene: TRBJ1-1; CDR3aa: CSSRQQGGLTEAFF; CDR3nt: TGCAGCTCCCGACAGCAGGGAGGATTGACTGAAGCTTTCTTT
abundance: -; d_gene: -; v_gene: TRBV13; j_gene: TRBJ1-6; CDR3aa: CASSFRRADSPLHF; CDR3nt: TGTGCCAGCAGCTTTCGGAGGGCTGATTCACCCCTCCACTTT
abundance: few; d_gene: -; v_gene: TRBV28; j_gene: TRBJ2-4; CDR3aa: CASSLWSGKNIQYF; CDR3nt: TGTGCCAGCAGTTTATGGTCAGGGAAAAACATTCAGTACTTC